This TCR beta chain is drawn from a study of T cells in Graves' hyperthyroidism and ophthalmopathy. RNA transcripts were the template for amplifying TCR beta CDR3 regions. The HTBI primer set was used in a first-round RT-PCR of the TCR CDR3. TCRdb passed the multiplex PCR reads through MiXCR, listing each CDR3 protein once. This sample has 500,000 to 600,000 distinct CDR3 sequences, with approximately 44% found just once. This clonotype was observed many times. Unmatched junction bases numbered 5, after V lost 6 bases and J lost 4 bases. Germline-derived CDR1 and CDR2 are MNHEY and SVGAGI. The length of the CDR3 is 13 residues.

Sequencing was carried out using peripheral blood or thyroid tissue (not recorded which). The genes are TRBV6-5 and TRBJ1-2; 7 bases agree with TRBD1. This TCR came from an adult woman with Graves' disease, either hyperthyroidism or ophthalmopathy (not recorded which). The CDR3 reads CASRPRGSYGYTF. The CDR3 bases are TGTGCCAGCAGACCCAGGGGGTCCTATGGCTACACCTTC.